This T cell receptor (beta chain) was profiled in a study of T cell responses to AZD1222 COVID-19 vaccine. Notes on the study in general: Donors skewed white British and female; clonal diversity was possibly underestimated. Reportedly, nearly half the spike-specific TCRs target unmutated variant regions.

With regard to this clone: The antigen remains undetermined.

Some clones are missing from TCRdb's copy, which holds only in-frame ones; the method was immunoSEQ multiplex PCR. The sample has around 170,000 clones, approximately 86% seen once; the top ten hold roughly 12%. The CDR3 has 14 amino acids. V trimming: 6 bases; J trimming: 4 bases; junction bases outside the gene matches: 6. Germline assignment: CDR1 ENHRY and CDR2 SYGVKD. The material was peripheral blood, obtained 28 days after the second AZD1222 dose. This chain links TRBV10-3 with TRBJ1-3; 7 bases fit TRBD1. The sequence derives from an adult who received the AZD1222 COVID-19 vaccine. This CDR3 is CAISPGQEGNTIYF. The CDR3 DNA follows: TGTGCCATCAGCCCCGGACAGGAAGGAAACACCATATATTTT.